A single sample is the source of the 16 T cell receptor beta chains below, sequenced in a study of coeliac disease. The method was immunoSEQ multiplex PCR; TCRdb's version includes in-frame clones alone and lacks a portion of them. The table lists around 5,000 clones, roughly 71% of them singletons. What was sequenced was lymphocytes from the gut lamina propria. The receptors come from a woman in her thirties or forties.

This sequence joins TRBV27 and TRBJ2-7, with 8 bases that match TRBD2. CDR3 size: 14 residues. Germline assignment: CDR1 MNHEY and CDR2 SMNVEV (reference sequence). V lost 3 bases and J lost 6; bases outside the gene matches: 7. CDR3: CASSFLAGQREQYF. The CDR3, as DNA: TGTGCCAGCAGTTTCCTAGCGGGCCAACGCGAGCAGTACTTC.

This clone was counted a few times. This chain connects TRBV19 to TRBJ2-1, with a tentative D call TRBD1 (5 bases). This CDR3 spans 17 amino acids. V dropped 0 bases and J dropped 1 base, with 13 bases sitting between them. Germline CDR1 and CDR2: LNHDA and SQIVND (reference sequence). The CDR3 DNA reads as TGTGCCAGTAGTATAGATCTTACAGGTGGGTCCTACAATGAGCAGTTCTTC. Amino acid sequence: CASSIDLTGGSYNEQFF. Together with reference TRBV19 and TRBJ2-1, the CDR3 gives the full variable domain: DGGITQSPKYLFRKEGQNVTLSCEQNLNHDAMYWYRQDPGQGLRLIYYSQIVNDFQKGDIAEGYSVSREKKESFPLTVTSAQKNPTAFYLCASSIDLTGGSYNEQFFGPGTRLTVL.

This clone was observed a few times. The V and J genes are TRBV4-3 and TRBJ1-1; D is unresolved. This CDR3 has 15 residues. The germline gives CDR1 LGHNA, CDR2 YSLEER. The ends were cut back, 0 bases at V and 1 base at J, with 9 bases in the middle. This chain's CDR3 is CASSQDTAGNTEAFF. In DNA form, the CDR3 reads TGCGCCAGCAGCCAAGATACGGCGGGGAACACTGAAGCTTTCTTT.

The rearrangement uses TRBV6-5 and TRBJ2-1; possibly TRBD2 for D (5 bases). Between the trimmed V and J ends, which lost 0 bases and 6 bases, there was a span of 6 bases. The CDR3 has 13 amino acids. Germline V gene data show CDR1 as MNHEY and CDR2 as SVGAGI. The CDR3 is CASSYSRVNEQFF. The CDR3 DNA sequence: TGTGCCAGCAGTTACTCGAGGGTCAATGAGCAGTTCTTC.

V usage is TRBV7-2 and J usage is TRBJ1-3; D not resolved. The CDR3 extends over 13 amino acids. Looked up from germline, CDR1 is SGHTA and CDR2 is FQGNSA. The V end lost 4 bases, the J end lost 0 bases, and 4 bases lay between the germline ends. The CDR3 DNA follows: TGTGCCAGCAGCTCTAACTCTGGAAACACCATATATTTT. This encodes CASSSNSGNTIYF.

The rearrangement uses TRBV5-1 and TRBJ2-2, with 10 bases matching TRBD2. This CDR3 contains 15 residues. Germline V CDR1 and CDR2: SGHRS, YFSETQ. With V trimmed by 1 base and J by 4 bases, 1 base remained unmatched. In DNA, the CDR3 is TGCGCCAGCAGCTTGATAGCGGGAGGCACCGGGGAGCTGTTTTTT. Its translation: CASSLIAGGTGELFF.

This chain links TRBV5-1 with TRBJ2-7; 8 bases line up with TRBD2. CDR1 and CDR2 (germline): SGHRS, YFSETQ. This CDR3 is 13 amino acids long. The J segment lost 2 bases and the V segment lost 5 bases, leaving 3 bases of the junction unmatched. CDR3: CASRPAGAYEQYF. The CDR3 nucleotides read TGCGCCAGCAGGCCAGCGGGGGCCTACGAGCAGTACTTC.

The table lists this clone with a few counts. This chain uses TRBV7-2 with TRBJ1-3; tentatively, D is TRBD1 (5 bases). This CDR3 has 14 residues. V lost 5 bases, J lost 0 bases, and 8 bases lay in between. Germline V lookup: CDR1 SGHTA, CDR2 FQGNSA. This chain's CDR3 is CASSLTGSGNTIYF. The CDR3 DNA reads TGTGCCAGCAGCCTAACAGGCTCTGGAAACACCATATATTTT.

The J gene is TRBJ1-2, the V gene TRBV28; D gene unclear. The CDR3 spans 11 residues. V was clipped by 5 bases and J by 2 bases, with 3 bases between them. Germline V gives CDR1 MDHEN, CDR2 SYDVKM. This CDR3 reads CASSQNYGYTF. The CDR3 DNA sequence: TGTGCCAGCAGTCAAAACTATGGCTACACCTTC.

By frequency in the sample, this clone is large. The chain links TRBV5-4 to TRBJ2-2; D perhaps matches TRBD2 (5 bases). The V end lost 4 bases, the J end lost 4 bases, and 11 bases lay between the germline ends. This CDR3 contains 14 residues. Germline V gives CDR1 SGHNT, CDR2 YYREEE (reference sequence). The CDR3 is CASSPKRGTGELFF. The CDR3 DNA follows: TGTGCCAGCAGCCCGAAACGGGGCACCGGGGAGCTGTTTTTT.

This chain connects TRBV6-1 to TRBJ2-7, with D perhaps TRBD2 (6 bases). Trimming took 7 bases from V and 0 from J, leaving 16 bases between them. The CDR3 extends over 15 amino acids. The germline CDR1 and CDR2 sequences are MNHNS and SASEGT. CDR3 DNA sequence: TGTGCCAGCAACCCGAGGCGGGAAAACTCCTACGAGCAGTACTTC. It encodes CASNPRRENSYEQYF.

The chain links TRBV11-2 to TRBJ1-4; tentative D call: TRBD1 (6 bases). V lost 6 bases to trimming and J lost 7 bases, with 15 bases between them. Germline loops: CDR1 SGHAT, CDR2 FQNNGV. This CDR3 is built from 14 residues. The CDR3 DNA follows: TGTGCCAGCAGTCTACAGGGCGGCTTTGAAAAACTGTTTTTT. This codes for CASSLQGGFEKLFF.

In its sample, this clone is large. The gene calls are TRBV4-3 and TRBJ1-4; D is uncertain. The CDR3 runs 13 residues. V was cut by 0 bases and J by 6 bases, with 5 bases left in between. Germline loops: CDR1 LGHNA, CDR2 YSLEER. The chain's CDR3 is CASSQDSDEKLFF. The CDR3 DNA reads TGCGCCAGCAGCCAAGATAGCGATGAAAAACTGTTTTTT.

The chain recombines TRBV6-1 with TRBJ2-2; the match to TRBD2 covers 15 bases. CDR1 is MNHNS, CDR2 SASEGT, per germline. The CDR3 is 15 residues long. J was trimmed by 6 bases and V by 6 bases; bases with no gene match: 2. CDR3 DNA sequence: TGTGCCAGCAGACGGACTAGCGGGAGGGCCGGGGAGCTGTTTTTT. Translated, it gives CASRRTSGRAGELFF.

The chain is built from TRBV7-9 and TRBJ2-3; 7 nucleotides agree with TRBD1. The ends lost 2 bases at V and 2 bases at J; junction bases unmatched: 13. CDR3 length: 18 amino acids. Germline V gives CDR1 SEHNR, CDR2 FQNEAQ (reference sequence). Here the CDR3 DNA reads TGTGCCAGCAGCTTAACGGACAGGAGTCATAAGAACACAGATACGCAGTATTTT. The encoded protein is CASSLTDRSHKNTDTQYF.

The genes are TRBV5-4 and TRBJ2-3, with 11 bases matching TRBD2. Looked up from germline, CDR1 is SGHNT and CDR2 is YYREEE (reference sequence). Trimming removed 4 bases from V and 2 bases from J; junction bases left unmatched: 15. This CDR3 contains 19 residues. The CDR3 region is CASSGGTAGTSGYTDTQYF. The CDR3 DNA reads TGTGCCAGCAGCGGGGGAACCGCCGGGACTAGCGGCTACACAGATACGCAGTATTTT.